This entry lists 5 T cell receptor beta chains sequenced from one sample in a study of CD8 T cells in Susac syndrome. RNA totalling roughly 0.45 to 1 ug underwent reverse transcription with random hexamers. In TCRdb, the immunoSEQ multiplex PCR reads were re-called with MiXCR into one record per CDR3 protein. Of about 190,000 distinct CDR3 sequences in the sample, under 97% are singletons; the top ten hold around 0.1%. The sequencing input was CD4+ T cells from PBMCs. These receptors originate from a human donor with Susac syndrome.

V is TRBV12-3 or TRBV12-4 and J is TRBJ2-7, with TRBD2 matching over 9 bases. Trimming took 2 bases from V and 4 from J; bases not matched to a gene: 12. CDR3 length: 17 residues. The chain's CDR3 is CASSLSSGEAGRYEQYF. CDR3 bases: TGTGCCAGCAGTTTATCTAGCGGGGAGGCGGGACGGTACGAGCAGTACTTC.

This chain connects TRBV29-1 to TRBJ1-2; the D gene is possibly TRBD1 (5 bases). V dropped 4 bases and J dropped 4 bases, with 7 bases sitting between them. Germline V gene sequence: CDR1 SQVTM, CDR2 ANQGSEA. The CDR3 loop spans 11 amino acids. In nucleotides, the CDR3 is TGCAGCGTTGGGGGCCCCTATGGCTACACCTTC. This encodes CSVGGPYGYTF.

The rearrangement links TRBV29-1 to TRBJ1-2, with 7 bases identical to TRBD1. The CDR3 length is 14 residues. The germline V gene has CDR1 SQVTM and CDR2 ANQGSEA. V was pared by 7 bases and J by 8 bases, with 16 bases of the junction left unmatched. Here the CDR3 DNA reads TGCAGCGCCGAGGCGACAGGGACGGTTGGCGGCTACACCTTC. It specifies CSAEATGTVGGYTF.

The V and J genes are TRBV5-1 and TRBJ2-2; TRBD2 might be the D (5 bases). V lost 3 bases and J 3 bases, leaving 9 bases between the germline ends. Germline loops: CDR1 SGHRS, CDR2 YFSETQ. The CDR3 contains 14 residues. CDR3 amino acids: CASSSPGYTGELFF. CDR3 nucleotides: TGCGCCAGCAGCTCCCCGGGGTACACCGGGGAGCTGTTTTTT.

This clonotype was seen a few times. This chain connects TRBV19 to TRBJ2-5; D is unresolved. Germline V lookup: CDR1 LNHDA, CDR2 SQIVND (reference sequence). The ends were cut back, 5 bases at V and 2 bases at J, with 12 bases in the middle. The CDR3 totals 14 residues. The chain's CDR3 is CASSRQGRQETQYF. For the CDR3, the DNA is TGTGCCAGTAGTCGACAAGGAAGGCAAGAGACCCAGTACTTC.